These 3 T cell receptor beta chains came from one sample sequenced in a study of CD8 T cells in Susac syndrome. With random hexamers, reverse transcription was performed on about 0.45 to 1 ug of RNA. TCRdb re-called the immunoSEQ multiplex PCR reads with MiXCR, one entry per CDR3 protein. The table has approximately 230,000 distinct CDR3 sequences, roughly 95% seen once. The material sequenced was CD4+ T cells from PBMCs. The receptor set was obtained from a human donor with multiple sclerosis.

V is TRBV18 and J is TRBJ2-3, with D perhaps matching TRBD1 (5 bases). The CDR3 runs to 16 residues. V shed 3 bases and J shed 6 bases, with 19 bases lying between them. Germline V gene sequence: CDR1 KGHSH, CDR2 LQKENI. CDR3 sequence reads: CASSPRQLTGGDTQYF. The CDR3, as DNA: TGTGCCAGCTCACCTAGACAGCTAACAGGTGGGGATACGCAGTATTTT.

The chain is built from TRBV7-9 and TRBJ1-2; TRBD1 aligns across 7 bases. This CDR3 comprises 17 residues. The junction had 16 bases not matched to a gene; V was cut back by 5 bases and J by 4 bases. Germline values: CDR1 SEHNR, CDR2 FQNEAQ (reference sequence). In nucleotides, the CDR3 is TGTGCCAGCAGCGAACGACAGGGCAATCTCCCTTTCTATGGCTACACCTTC. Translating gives CASSERQGNLPFYGYTF.

The CDR3 DNA is TGCGCCAGCAGCCAAGATAGGGCCCGAGCTAGCGGGGGCACAGATACGCAGTATTTT. It is translated as CASSQDRARASGGTDTQYF. This sequence joins TRBV4-1 and TRBJ2-3; TRBD2 matches 9 bases. V gave up 0 bases and J gave up 1 base; unmatched junction bases: 11. Germline values: CDR1 MGHRA, CDR2 YSYEKL. The CDR3 consists of 19 residues.